This T cell receptor (beta chain) was sequenced in a study of cytotoxic CD8 clonotypes in ibrutinib-treated CLL. Study-level information: Patients: 11 relapsed/refractory, about 14 treatment-naive, roughly 18 IGHV unmutated.

Sequencing sought depths of 1 in 200,000 to 1 in 1 million T cells. Only in-frame clones appear in the TCRdb table, and some are missing; sequencing was by immunoSEQ multiplex PCR. The table records approximately 91,000 clones, around 79% of them present only once. Worth noting for this clone: Its antigen remains unknown.

Whole-study results and caveats: Against age-matched healthy donors, baseline clonality ran higher and tracked circulating CD8+ T-cell counts. Clonality, elevated at ibrutinib response, dropped back toward baseline at progression.

This sequence was found in a human donor with chronic lymphocytic leukemia. Source: PBMCs, taken after 12 months of ibrutinib treatment.

The CDR3 sequence is CASSRWGGQETQYF. CDR3 coding DNA: TGTGCCAGCAGCCGATGGGGCGGACAAGAGACCCAGTACTTC. V is TRBV5-5 and J is TRBJ2-5; D is possibly TRBD1 (5 bases). Deletions cut 4 bases from V and 2 bases from J, with 12 bases between. CDR1 is SGHKS, CDR2 YYEKEE, per germline (reference sequence). The CDR3 runs to 14 residues.